This record covers a single TCR beta chain. Measured with immunoSEQ multiplex PCR; TCRdb has only the in-frame clones, and not every one. Seen here are about 130,000 clones, around 85% observed once, and the top ten hold 16%. The record originates from a study of blood T cell repertoires in COVID-19. The CDR3 has 13 residues. V lost 5 bases to trimming and J lost 3 bases, with 11 bases between them. CDR1 LNHDA and CDR2 SQIVND come from the germline V gene (reference sequence). Sequenced material: peripheral blood. This TCR was sampled from a woman aged 45-59 years with acute or convalescent COVID-19. The V call is TRBV19, the J call TRBJ2-7; D possibly corresponds to TRBD2 (5 bases). This CDR3 is CASSGLMSYEQYF. In nucleotides, the CDR3 is TGTGCCAGTAGTGGACTCATGAGCTACGAGCAGTACTTC.